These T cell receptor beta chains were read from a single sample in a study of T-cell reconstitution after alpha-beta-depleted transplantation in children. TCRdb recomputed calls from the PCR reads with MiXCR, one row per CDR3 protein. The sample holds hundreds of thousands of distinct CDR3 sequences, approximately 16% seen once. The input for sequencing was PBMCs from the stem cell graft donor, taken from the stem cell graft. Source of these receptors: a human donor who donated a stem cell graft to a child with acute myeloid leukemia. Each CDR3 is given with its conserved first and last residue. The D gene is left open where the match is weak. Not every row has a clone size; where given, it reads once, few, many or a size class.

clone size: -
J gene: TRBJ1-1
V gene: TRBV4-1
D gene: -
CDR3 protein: CASSPQLRGGNTEAFF
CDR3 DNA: TGCGCCAGCAGCCCCCAGCTTCGGGGCGGGAACACTGAAGCTTTCTTT

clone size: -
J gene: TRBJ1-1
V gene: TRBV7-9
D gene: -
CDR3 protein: CASSLAVGGNTEAFF
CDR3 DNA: TGTGCCAGCAGCTTAGCTGTCGGCGGGAACACTGAAGCTTTCTTT

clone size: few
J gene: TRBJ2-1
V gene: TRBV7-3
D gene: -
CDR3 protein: CASSLNTGSAYNEQFF
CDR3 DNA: TGTGCCAGCAGCTTAAACACGGGATCGGCCTACAATGAGCAGTTCTTC

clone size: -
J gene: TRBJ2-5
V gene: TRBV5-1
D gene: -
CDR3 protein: CASSLHGFGEETQYF
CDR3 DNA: TGCGCCAGCAGCTTGCACGGTTTCGGGGAAGAGACCCAGTACTTC

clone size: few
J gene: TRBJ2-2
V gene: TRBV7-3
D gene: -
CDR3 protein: CASSLTRGRANTGELFF
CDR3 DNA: TGTGCCAGCAGCTTAACTCGGGGGCGGGCGAACACCGGGGAGCTGTTTTTT

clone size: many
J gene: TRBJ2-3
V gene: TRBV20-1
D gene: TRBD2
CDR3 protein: CSARGLSGGPGDTQYF
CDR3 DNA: TGCAGTGCTAGAGGTCTCAGCGGGGGGCCGGGTGATACGCAGTATTTT

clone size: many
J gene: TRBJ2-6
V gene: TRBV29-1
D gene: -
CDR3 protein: CSGSPSGANVLTF
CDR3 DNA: TGCAGCGGGTCTCCCTCTGGGGCCAACGTCCTGACTTTC

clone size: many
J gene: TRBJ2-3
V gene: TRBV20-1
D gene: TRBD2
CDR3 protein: CSARSGGADTQYF
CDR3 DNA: TGCAGTGCTCGATCGGGGGGGGCAGATACGCAGTATTTT

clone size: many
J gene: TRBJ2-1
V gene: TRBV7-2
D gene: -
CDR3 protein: CASSYDGGRVEQFF
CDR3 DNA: TGTGCCAGCAGTTACGATGGGGGGCGGGTTGAGCAGTTCTTC

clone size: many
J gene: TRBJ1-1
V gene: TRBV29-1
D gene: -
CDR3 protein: CSVEDSLKRGVNTEAFF
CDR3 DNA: TGCAGCGTTGAAGACTCGTTAAAGCGCGGGGTAAACACTGAAGCTTTCTTT

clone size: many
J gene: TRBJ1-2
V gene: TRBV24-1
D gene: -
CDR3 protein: CATSDYSNYGYTF
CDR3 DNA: TGTGCCACCAGTGATTACAGCAACTATGGCTACACCTTC

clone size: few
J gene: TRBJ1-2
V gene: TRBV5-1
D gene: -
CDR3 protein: CASSLEGVNGYTF
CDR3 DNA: TGCGCCAGCAGCTTGGAAGGGGTGAATGGCTACACCTTC

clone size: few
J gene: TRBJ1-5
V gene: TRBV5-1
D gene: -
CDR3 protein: CASSFMGGSNQPQHF
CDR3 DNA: TGCGCCAGCAGCTTTATGGGGGGCTCGAATCAGCCCCAGCATTTT

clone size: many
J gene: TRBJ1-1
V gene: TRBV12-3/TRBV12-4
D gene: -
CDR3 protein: CASSKGTEAFF
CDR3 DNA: TGTGCCAGCAGCAAGGGAACTGAAGCTTTCTTT

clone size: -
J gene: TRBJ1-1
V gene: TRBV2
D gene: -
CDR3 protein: CASSVTGVKRNTEAFF
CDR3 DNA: TGTGCCAGCAGTGTAACAGGAGTTAAGAGGAACACTGAAGCTTTCTTT

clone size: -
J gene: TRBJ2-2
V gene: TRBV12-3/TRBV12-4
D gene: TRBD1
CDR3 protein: CASSWDRAGELFF
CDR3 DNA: TGTGCCAGCAGCTGGGACAGGGCCGGGGAGCTGTTTTTT

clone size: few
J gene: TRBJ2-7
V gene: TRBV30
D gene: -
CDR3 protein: CALRWPYEQYF
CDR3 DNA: TGTGCCTTGCGTTGGCCCTACGAGCAGTACTTC

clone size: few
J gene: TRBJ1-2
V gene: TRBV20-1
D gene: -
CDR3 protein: CSAKYNYGYTF
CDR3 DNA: TGCAGTGCTAAGTATAACTATGGCTACACCTTC

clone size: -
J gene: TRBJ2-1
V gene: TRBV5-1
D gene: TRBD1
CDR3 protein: CASSETGNSYNEQFF
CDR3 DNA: TGCGCCAGCAGCGAGACAGGGAACTCCTACAATGAGCAGTTCTTC

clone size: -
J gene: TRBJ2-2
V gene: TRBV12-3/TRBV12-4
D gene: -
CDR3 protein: CASDPRDPGQTHTGELFF
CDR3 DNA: TGTGCCAGCGACCCCAGGGACCCAGGTCAAACCCACACCGGGGAGCTGTTTTTT

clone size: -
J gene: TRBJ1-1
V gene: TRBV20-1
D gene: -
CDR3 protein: CSLGDTEAFF
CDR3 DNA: TGCAGTTTAGGGGACACTGAAGCTTTCTTT

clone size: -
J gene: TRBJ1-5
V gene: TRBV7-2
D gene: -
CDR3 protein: CASSPGGQANQPQHF
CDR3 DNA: TGTGCCAGCAGTCCGGGGGGGCAGGCCAATCAGCCCCAGCATTTT

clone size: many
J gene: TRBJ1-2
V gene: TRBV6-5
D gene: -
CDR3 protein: CASSSWGGVYAEGYTF
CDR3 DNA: TGTGCCAGCAGTTCGTGGGGGGGCGTTTATGCGGAAGGCTACACCTTC

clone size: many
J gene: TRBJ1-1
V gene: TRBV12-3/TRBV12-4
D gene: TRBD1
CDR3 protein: CASSPRTGMNTEAFF
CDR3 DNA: TGTGCCAGCAGTCCTCGGACAGGCATGAACACTGAAGCTTTCTTT

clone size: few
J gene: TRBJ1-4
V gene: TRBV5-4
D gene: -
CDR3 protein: CASSLDPGRKNGLGEKLFF
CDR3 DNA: TGTGCCAGCAGCTTGGACCCCGGACGCAAAAACGGGCTAGGTGAAAAACTGTTTTTT

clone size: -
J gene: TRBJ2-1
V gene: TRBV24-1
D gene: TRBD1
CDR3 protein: CATSDPTGGLYNEQFF
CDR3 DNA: TGTGCCACCAGTGACCCTACAGGGGGCCTCTACAATGAGCAGTTCTTC

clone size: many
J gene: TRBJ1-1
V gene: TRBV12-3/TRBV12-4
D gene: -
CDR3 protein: CASSLVHTEAFF
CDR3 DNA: TGTGCCAGCAGTTTAGTCCACACTGAAGCTTTCTTT

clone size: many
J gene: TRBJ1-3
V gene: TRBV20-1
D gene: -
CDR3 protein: CSARDLETAGNTIYF
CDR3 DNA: TGCAGTGCTAGAGATCTGGAGACAGCCGGAAACACCATATATTTT

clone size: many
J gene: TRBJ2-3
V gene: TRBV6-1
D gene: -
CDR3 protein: CASPEGRTDTQYF
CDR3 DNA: TGTGCCAGCCCCGAAGGAAGGACAGATACGCAGTATTTT

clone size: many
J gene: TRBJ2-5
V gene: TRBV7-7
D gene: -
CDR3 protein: CASSPIRQETQYF
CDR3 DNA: TGTGCCAGCAGCCCGATTCGCCAAGAGACCCAGTACTTC

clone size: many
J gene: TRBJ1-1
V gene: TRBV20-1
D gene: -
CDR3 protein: CSARKLWGSNTEAFF
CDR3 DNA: TGCAGTGCTAGAAAACTTTGGGGTTCGAACACTGAAGCTTTCTTT

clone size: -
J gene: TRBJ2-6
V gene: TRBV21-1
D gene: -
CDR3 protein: CASSKLLDSGANVLTF
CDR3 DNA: TGTGCCAGCAGCAAACTCCTGGACTCTGGGGCCAACGTCCTGACTTTC

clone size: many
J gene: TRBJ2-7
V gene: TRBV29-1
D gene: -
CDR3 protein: CSVNTRGYEQYF
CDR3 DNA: TGCAGCGTTAACACCAGGGGCTACGAGCAGTACTTC

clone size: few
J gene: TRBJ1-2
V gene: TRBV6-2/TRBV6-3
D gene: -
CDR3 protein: CASIGVSYGYTF
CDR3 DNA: TGTGCCAGCATAGGAGTTTCGTATGGCTACACCTTC

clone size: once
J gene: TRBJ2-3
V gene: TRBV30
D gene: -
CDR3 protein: CAFDITMDTQYF
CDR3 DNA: TGTGCCTTCGACATAACAATGGATACGCAGTATTTT

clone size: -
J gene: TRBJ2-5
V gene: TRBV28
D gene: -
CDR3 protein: CASSPIGGETQYF
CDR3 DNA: TGTGCCAGCAGTCCAATCGGGGGAGAGACCCAGTACTTC

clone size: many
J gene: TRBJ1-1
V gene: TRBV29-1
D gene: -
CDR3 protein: CSVEGRVTEAFF
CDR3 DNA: TGCAGCGTTGAGGGTAGGGTCACTGAAGCTTTCTTT

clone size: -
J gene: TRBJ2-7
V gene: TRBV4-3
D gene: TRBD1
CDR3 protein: CASSQAIGQDYEQYF
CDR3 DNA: TGCGCCAGCAGCCAAGCTATAGGACAGGACTACGAGCAGTACTTC

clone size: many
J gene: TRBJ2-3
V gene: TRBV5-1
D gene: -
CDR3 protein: CASSLTGPGDTQYF
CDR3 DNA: TGCGCCAGCAGCTTGACAGGGCCGGGAGATACGCAGTATTTT

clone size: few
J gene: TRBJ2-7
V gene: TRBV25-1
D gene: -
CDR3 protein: CASSEYPNPEQYF
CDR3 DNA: TGTGCCAGCAGTGAATATCCGAATCCCGAGCAGTACTTC

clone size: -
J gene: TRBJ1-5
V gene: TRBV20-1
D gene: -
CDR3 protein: CSARDWGSSNQPQHF
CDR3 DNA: TGCAGTGCTAGAGATTGGGGGTCATCCAATCAGCCCCAGCATTTT

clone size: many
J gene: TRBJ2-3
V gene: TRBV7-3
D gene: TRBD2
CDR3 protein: CASSLSGRGDTDTQYF
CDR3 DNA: TGTGCCAGCAGCTTATCAGGACGGGGGGACACAGATACGCAGTATTTT

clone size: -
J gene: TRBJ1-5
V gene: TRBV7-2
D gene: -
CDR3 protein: CASSLAGQGPQHF
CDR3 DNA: TGTGCCAGCAGCTTAGCGGGTCAAGGGCCCCAGCATTTT

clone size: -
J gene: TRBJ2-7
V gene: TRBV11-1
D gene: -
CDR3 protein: CASSLREGPQPRGYEQYF
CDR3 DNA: TGTGCCAGCAGCTTAAGAGAGGGGCCGCAACCACGAGGGTACGAGCAGTACTTC

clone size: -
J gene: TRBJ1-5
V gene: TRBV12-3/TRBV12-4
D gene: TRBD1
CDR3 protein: CASSVGQGETQPQHF
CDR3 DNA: TGTGCCAGCAGTGTGGGACAGGGCGAAACGCAGCCCCAGCATTTT

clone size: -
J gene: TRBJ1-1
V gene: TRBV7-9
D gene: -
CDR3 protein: CAYTEGAEAFF
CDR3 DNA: TGTGCTTACACAGAGGGGGCTGAAGCTTTCTTT

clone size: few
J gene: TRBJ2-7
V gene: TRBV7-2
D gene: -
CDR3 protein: CASSQSPYEQYF
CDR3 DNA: TGTGCCAGCAGCCAGAGCCCCTACGAGCAGTACTTC

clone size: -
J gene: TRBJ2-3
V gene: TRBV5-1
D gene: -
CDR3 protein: CASSTRLGRADTQYF
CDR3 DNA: TGCGCCAGCAGCACCCGTCTGGGTCGGGCAGATACGCAGTATTTT

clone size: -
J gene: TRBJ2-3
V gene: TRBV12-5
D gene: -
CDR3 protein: CASGLSGATDTQYF
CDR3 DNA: TGTGCTAGTGGTTTGTCCGGGGCCACAGATACGCAGTATTTT

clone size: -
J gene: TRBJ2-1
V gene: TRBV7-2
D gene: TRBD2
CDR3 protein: CASSFPSGGAGEQFF
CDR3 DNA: TGTGCCAGCAGCTTCCCTAGCGGGGGGGCGGGTGAGCAGTTCTTC

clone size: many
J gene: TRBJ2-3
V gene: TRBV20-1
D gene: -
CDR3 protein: CSARGLTDTQYF
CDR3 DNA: TGCAGTGCTAGAGGGCTGACAGATACGCAGTATTTT

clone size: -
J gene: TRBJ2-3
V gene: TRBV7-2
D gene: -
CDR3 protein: CASSLVAGADTQYF
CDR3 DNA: TGTGCCAGCAGCTTAGTCGCAGGTGCAGATACGCAGTATTTT

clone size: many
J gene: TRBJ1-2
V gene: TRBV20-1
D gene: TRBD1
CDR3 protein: CSASRTGSSDYGYTF
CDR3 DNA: TGCAGTGCTTCCCGGACAGGAAGTTCCGACTATGGCTACACCTTC